This record looks at one TCR beta chain sequence and its context. Antigen: not known. V lost 5 bases and J 0 bases, leaving 7 bases between the germline ends. The CDR3 is made up of 12 amino acids. Germline CDR1 is SQVTM and CDR2 is ANQGSEA. The data derive from a study of yellow fever vaccine responses in identical twins. Each CDR3 protein gets one entry after TCRdb re-called the RT-PCR reads with MiXCR. The sample carries over 10,000 distinct CDR3 sequences, roughly 86% recorded once. General observations from the study: Among the twins, the vaccine T cell response reportedly seemed partly convergent and partly personalized.

This TCR was recovered from a woman under 30 who received the yellow fever vaccine. The input for sequencing was T cells from blood (PBMCs), unsorted or a sorted subset (not recorded which), taken before or after yellow fever vaccination (not recorded which). The chain recombines TRBV29-1 with TRBJ1-1, with D unclear. The CDR3 region is CSVMELNTEAFF. CDR3 nucleotide sequence: TGCAGCGTTATGGAATTGAACACTGAAGCTTTCTTT. The complete variable domain, with remaining parts taken from reference TRBV29-1 and TRBJ1-1, reads SAVISQKPSRDICQRGTSLTIQCQVDSQVTMMFWYRQQPGQSLTLIATANQGSEATYESGFVIDKFPISRPNLTFSTLTVSNMSPEDSSIYLCSVMELNTEAFFGQGTRLTVV.